The source of this T cell receptor beta chain is a study of identical twins. This clonotype was counted at least ten times. TCRdb redid the calling of the 5' RACE reads with MiXCR, one entry per CDR3 protein. This table has 1.5 million to 2 million distinct CDR3 sequences, 25% to 35% appearing once. The specimen was cord blood. This TCR came from a newborn girl in good health.

CDR3: CASSLEQVFGYTF. Written as DNA, the CDR3 is TGTGCCAGCAGCTTAGAACAGGTCTTTGGCTACACCTTC. V usage is TRBV7-2 and J usage is TRBJ1-2; tentatively, D is TRBD1 (5 bases). V was cut by 1 base and J by 7 bases, with 10 bases left in between. Germline values: CDR1 SGHTA, CDR2 FQGNSA. The CDR3 is 13 residues long.